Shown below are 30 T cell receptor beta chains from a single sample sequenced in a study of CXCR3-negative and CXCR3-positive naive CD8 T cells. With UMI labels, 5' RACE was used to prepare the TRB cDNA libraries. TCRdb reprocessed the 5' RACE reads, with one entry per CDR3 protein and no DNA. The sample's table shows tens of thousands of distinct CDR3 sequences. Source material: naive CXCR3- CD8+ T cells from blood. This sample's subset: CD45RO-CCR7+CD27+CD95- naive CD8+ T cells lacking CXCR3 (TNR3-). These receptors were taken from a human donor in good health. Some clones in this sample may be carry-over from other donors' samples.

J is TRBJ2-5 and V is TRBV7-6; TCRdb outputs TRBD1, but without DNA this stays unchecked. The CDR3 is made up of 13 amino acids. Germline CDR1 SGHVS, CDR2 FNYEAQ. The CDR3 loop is CASSPGTEETQYF.

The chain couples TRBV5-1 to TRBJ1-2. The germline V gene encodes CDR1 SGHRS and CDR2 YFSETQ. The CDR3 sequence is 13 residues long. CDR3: CASSLLQDYGYTF.

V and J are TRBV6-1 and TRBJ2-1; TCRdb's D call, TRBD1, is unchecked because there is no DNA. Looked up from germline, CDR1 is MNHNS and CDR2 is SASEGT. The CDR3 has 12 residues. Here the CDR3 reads CASPRDLNEQFF.

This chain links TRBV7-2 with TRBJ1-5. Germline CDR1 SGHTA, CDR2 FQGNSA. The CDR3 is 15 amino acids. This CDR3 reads CASSSYMLTGQPQHF.

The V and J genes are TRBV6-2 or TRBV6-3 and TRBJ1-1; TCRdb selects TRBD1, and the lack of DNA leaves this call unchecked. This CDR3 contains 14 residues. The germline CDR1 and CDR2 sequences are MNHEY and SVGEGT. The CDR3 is CASSYSWGDTEAFF.

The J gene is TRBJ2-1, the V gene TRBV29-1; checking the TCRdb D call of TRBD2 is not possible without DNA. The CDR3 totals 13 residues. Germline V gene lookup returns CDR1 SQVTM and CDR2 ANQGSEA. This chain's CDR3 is CSVPSDTYNEQFF.

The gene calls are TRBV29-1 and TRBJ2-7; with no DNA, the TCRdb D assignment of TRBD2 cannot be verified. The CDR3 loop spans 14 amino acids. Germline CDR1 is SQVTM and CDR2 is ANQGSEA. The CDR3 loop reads CSAAGTSGVYEQYF.

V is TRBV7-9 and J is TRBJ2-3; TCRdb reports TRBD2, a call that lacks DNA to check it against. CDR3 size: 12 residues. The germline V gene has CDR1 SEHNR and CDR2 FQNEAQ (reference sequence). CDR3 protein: CASWEAGLTQYF.

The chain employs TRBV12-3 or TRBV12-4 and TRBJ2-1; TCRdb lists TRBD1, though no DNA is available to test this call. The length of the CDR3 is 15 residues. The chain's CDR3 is CASSLFVGGSNEQFF.

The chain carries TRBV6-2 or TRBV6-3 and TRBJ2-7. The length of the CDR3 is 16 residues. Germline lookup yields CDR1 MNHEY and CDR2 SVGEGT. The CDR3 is CASSYSRGTVFYEQYF.

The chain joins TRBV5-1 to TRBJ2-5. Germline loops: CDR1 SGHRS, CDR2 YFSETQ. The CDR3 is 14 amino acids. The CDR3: CASSSGRFQETQYF.

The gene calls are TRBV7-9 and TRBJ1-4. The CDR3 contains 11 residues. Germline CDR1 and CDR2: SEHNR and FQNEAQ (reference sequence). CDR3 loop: CASSFNEKLFF.

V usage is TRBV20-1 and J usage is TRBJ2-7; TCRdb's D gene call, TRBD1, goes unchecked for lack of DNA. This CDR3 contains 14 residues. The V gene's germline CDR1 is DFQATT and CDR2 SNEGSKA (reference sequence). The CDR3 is CSANTGTELYEQYF.

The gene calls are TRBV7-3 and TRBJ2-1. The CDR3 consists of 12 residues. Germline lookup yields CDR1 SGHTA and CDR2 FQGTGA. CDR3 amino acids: CASSLINNEQFF.

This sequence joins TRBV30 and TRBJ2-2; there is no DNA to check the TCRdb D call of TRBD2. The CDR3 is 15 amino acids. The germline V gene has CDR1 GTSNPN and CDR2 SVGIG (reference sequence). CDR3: CAWSSSGVDTGELFF.

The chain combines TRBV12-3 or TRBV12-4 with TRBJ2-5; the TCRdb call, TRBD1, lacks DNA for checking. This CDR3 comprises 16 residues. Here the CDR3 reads CASTPAVRGRPETQYF.

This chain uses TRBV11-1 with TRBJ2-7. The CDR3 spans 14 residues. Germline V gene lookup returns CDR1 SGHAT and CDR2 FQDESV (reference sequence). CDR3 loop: CASSFEDGPYEQYF.

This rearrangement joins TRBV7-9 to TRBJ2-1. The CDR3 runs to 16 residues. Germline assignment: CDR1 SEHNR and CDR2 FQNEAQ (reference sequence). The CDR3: CASSPAAGSSYNEQFF.

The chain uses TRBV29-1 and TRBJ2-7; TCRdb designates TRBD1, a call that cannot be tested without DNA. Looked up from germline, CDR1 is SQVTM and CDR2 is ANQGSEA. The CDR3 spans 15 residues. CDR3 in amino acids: CSVELDRGGSYEQYF.

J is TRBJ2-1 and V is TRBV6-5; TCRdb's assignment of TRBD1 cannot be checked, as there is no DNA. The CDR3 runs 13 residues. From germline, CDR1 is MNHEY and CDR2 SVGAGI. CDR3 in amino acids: CASTPGPYNEQFF.

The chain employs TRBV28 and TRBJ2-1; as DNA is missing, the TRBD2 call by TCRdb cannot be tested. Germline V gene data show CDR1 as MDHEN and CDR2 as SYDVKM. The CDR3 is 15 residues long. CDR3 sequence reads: CASSFPSGLYNEQFF. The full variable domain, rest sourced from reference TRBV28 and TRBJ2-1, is DVKVTQSSRYLVKRTGEKVFLECVQDMDHENMFWYRQDPGLGLRLIYFSYDVKMKEKGDIPEGYSVSREKKERFSLILESASTNQTSMYLCASSFPSGLYNEQFFGPGTRLTVL.

The CDR3 region is CASSYGTSGYEQYF. The V and J genes are TRBV6-2 or TRBV6-3 and TRBJ2-7; lacking DNA, the TRBD2 call made by TCRdb goes unchecked. The CDR3 consists of 14 residues. Germline V gene sequence: CDR1 MNHEY, CDR2 SVGEGT.

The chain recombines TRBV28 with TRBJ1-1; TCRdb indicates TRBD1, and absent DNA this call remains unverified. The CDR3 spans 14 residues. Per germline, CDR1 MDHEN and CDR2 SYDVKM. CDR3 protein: CASSLTGTNTEAFF.

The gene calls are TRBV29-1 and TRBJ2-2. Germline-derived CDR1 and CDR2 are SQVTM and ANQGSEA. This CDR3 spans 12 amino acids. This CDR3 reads CSVDENAGELFF.

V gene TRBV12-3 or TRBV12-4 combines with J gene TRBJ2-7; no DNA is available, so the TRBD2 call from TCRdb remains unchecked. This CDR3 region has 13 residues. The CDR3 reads CASREDPSNEQYF.

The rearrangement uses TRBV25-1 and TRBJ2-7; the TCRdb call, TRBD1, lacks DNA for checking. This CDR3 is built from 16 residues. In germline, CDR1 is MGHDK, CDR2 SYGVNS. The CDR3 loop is CASSDITGVGRYEQYF.

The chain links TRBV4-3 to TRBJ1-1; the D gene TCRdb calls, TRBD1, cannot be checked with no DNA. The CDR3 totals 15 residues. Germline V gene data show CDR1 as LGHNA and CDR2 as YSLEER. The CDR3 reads CASSQWTGGNTEAFF.

This chain's CDR3 is CASSLTEDYGYTF. The chain links TRBV5-5 to TRBJ1-2. CDR3 length: 13 amino acids. Germline-derived CDR1 and CDR2 are SGHKS and YYEKEE (reference sequence).

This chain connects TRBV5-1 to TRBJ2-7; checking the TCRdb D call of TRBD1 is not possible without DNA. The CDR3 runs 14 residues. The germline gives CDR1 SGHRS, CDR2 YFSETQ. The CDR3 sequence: CASSYRVGPDEQYF.

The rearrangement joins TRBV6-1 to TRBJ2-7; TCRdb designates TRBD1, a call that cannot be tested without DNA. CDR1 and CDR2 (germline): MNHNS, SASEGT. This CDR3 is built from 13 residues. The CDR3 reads CASSEGGAYEQYF.